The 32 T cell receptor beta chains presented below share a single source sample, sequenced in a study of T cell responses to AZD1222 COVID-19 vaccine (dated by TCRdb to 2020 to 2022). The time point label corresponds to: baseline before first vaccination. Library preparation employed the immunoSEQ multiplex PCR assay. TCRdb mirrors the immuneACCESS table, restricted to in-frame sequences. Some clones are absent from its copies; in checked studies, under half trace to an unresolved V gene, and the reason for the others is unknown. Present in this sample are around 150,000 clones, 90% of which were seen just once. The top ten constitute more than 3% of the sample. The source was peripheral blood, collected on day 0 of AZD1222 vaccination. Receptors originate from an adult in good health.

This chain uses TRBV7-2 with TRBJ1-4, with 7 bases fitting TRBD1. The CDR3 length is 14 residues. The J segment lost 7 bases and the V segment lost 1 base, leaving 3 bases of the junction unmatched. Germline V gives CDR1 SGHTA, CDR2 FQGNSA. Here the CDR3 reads CASSLGTGVEKLFF. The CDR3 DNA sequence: TGTGCCAGCAGCTTAGGGACAGGAGTTGAAAAACTGTTTTTT.

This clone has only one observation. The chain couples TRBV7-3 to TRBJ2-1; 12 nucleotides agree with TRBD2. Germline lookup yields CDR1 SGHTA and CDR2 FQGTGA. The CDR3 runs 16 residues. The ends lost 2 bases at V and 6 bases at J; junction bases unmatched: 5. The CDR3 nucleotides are TGTGCCAGCAGCTTAGATGGGACTAGCGGGTTCAATGAGCAGTTCTTC. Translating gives CASSLDGTSGFNEQFF.

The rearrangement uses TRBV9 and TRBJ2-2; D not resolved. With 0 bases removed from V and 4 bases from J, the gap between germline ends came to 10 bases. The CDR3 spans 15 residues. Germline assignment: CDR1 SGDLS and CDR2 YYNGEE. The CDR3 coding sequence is TGTGCCAGCAGCGTAGGGGCTGCAGTCACCGGGGAGCTGTTTTTT. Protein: CASSVGAAVTGELFF.

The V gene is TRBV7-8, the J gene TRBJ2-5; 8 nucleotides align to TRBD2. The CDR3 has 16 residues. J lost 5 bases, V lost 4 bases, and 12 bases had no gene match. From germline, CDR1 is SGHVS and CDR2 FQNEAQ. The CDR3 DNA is TGTGCCAGCAGCTCCGAGAGGACGGGAGGGGTGGAGACCCAGTACTTC. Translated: CASSSERTGGVETQYF.

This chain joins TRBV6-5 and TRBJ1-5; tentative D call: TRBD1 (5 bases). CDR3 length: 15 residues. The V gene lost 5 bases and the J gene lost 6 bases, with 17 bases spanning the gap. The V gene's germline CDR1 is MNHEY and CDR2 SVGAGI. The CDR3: CASSQSGPGGQPQHF. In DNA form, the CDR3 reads TGTGCCAGCAGTCAAAGCGGGCCGGGGGGTCAGCCCCAGCATTTT.

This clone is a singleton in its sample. The CDR3 region has the DNA TGCGCCAGCACACTACTCCAGGGTACCCCTGGAGGCTACACCTTC. This gives the protein CASTLLQGTPGGYTF. The chain links TRBV5-1 to TRBJ1-2, with D possibly matching TRBD1 (5 bases). Germline CDR1 and CDR2: SGHRS and YFSETQ. Trimming shortened V by 6 bases and J by 8 bases, and 23 bases separated the two germline ends. This CDR3 spans 15 amino acids.

CDR3 amino acids: CASSQRLLGAGNTIYF. The CDR3 DNA sequence: TGTGCCAGCAGCCAGAGGCTTTTGGGGGCCGGAAACACCATATATTTT. The chain couples TRBV11-2 to TRBJ1-3; D possibly corresponds to TRBD1 (6 bases). V lost 5 bases and J lost 4, with 18 bases in between. The CDR3 consists of 16 residues. Germline CDR1 is SGHAT and CDR2 is FQNNGV.

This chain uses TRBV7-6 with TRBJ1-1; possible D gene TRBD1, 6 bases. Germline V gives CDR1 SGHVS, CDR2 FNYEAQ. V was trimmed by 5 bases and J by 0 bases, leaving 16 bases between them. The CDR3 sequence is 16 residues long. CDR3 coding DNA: TGTGCCAGCAGCCCGAGGACAGAACTTATGAACACTGAAGCTTTCTTT. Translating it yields CASSPRTELMNTEAFF.

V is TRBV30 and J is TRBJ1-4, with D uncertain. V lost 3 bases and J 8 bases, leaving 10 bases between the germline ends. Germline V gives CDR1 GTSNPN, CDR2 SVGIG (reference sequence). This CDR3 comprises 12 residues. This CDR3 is CAWRPGPEKLFF. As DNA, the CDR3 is TGTGCCTGGAGACCCGGTCCCGAAAAACTGTTTTTT.

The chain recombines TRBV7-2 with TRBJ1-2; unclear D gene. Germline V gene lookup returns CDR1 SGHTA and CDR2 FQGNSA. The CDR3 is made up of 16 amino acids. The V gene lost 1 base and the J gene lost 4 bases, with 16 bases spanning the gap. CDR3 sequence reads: CASSLGTFEGVYGYTF. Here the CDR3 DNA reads TGTGCCAGCAGCTTAGGTACTTTCGAGGGAGTCTATGGCTACACCTTC. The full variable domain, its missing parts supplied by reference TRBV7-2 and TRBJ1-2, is GAGVSQSPSNKVTEKGKDVELRCDPISGHTALYWYRQSLGQGLEFLIYFQGNSAPDKSGLPSDRFSAERTGGSVSTLTIQRTQQEDSAVYLCASSLGTFEGVYGYTFGSGTRLTVV.

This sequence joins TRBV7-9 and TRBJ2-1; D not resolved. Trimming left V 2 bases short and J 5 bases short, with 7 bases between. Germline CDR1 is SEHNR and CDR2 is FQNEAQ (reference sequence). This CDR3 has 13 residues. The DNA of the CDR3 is TGTGCCAGCAGCTTAAATGTTGACAATGAGCAGTTCTTC. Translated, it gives CASSLNVDNEQFF.

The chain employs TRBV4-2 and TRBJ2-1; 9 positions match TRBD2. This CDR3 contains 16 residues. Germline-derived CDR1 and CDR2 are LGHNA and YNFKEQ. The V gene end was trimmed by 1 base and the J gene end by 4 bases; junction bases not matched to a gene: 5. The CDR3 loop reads CASSQGEGLAYNEQFF. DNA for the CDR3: TGTGCCAGCAGCCAAGGGGAGGGACTAGCATACAATGAGCAGTTCTTC.

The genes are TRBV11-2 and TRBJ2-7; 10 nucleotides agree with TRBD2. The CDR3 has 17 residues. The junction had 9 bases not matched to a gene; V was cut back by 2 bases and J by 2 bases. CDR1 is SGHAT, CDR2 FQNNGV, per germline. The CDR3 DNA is TGTGCCAGCAGCTTAAGTCCCCTAGCGGGGGACCCCTACGAGCAGTACTTC. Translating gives CASSLSPLAGDPYEQYF. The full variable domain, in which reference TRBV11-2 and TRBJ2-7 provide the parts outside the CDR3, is EAGVAQSPRYKIIEKRQSVAFWCNPISGHATLYWYQQILGQGPKLLIQFQNNGVVDDSQLPKDRFSAERLKGVDSTLKIQPAKLEDSAVYLCASSLSPLAGDPYEQYFGPGTRLTVT.

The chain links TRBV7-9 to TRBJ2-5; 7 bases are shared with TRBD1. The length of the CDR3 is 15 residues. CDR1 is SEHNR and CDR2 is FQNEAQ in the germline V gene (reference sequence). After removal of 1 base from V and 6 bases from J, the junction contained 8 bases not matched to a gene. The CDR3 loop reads CASSLGGGAGKTQYF. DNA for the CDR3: TGTGCCAGCAGCTTAGGAGGGGGCGCCGGGAAGACCCAGTACTTC. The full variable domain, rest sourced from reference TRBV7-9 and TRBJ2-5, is DTGVSQNPRHKITKRGQNVTFRCDPISEHNRLYWYRQTLGQGPEFLTYFQNEAQLEKSRLLSDRFSAERPKGSFSTLEIQRTEQGDSAMYLCASSLGGGAGKTQYFGPGTRLLVL.

DNA for the CDR3: TGTGCCAGCAGTGAAGGCAGGGGAGAGTCAGATACGCAGTATTTT. This sequence encodes CASSEGRGESDTQYF. The genes are TRBV6-4 and TRBJ2-3, with a tentative D call TRBD1 (6 bases). This CDR3 is built from 15 residues. V was cut by 3 bases and J by 4 bases, with 14 bases left in between. CDR1 is MRHNA and CDR2 is SNTAGT in the germline V gene.

The chain's CDR3 is CASSESSGPSTDTQYF. CDR3 coding DNA: TGTGCCAGCAGCGAATCTAGCGGACCTAGCACAGATACGCAGTATTTT. The chain carries TRBV7-3 and TRBJ2-3, with TRBD2 matching over 7 bases. The CDR3 covers 16 residues. Trimming cost V 5 bases and J 0 bases; bases outside gene matches: 8. Germline lookup yields CDR1 SGHTA and CDR2 FQGTGA.

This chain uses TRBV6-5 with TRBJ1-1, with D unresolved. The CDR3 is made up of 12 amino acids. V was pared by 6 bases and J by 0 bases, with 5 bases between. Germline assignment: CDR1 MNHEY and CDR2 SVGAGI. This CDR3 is CASSDLNTEAFF. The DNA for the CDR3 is TGTGCCAGCAGCGACCTGAACACTGAAGCTTTCTTT.

CDR3 protein: CATSDFRDRNYGYTF. DNA for the CDR3: TGTGCCACCAGTGATTTCCGGGACAGGAACTATGGCTACACCTTC. The rearrangement uses TRBV24-1 and TRBJ1-2, with TRBD1 matching over 8 bases. With 1 base clipped from V and 2 bases from J, the junction kept 2 bases outside the gene matches. CDR1 is KGHDR and CDR2 is SFDVKD in the germline V gene. The CDR3 has 15 amino acids.

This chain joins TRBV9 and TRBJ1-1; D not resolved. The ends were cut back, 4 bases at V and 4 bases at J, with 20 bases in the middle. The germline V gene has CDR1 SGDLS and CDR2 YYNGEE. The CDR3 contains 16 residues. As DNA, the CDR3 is TGTGCCAGCAGCCCAGAGATATTTAGAGGGCTCACTGAAGCTTTCTTT. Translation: CASSPEIFRGLTEAFF.

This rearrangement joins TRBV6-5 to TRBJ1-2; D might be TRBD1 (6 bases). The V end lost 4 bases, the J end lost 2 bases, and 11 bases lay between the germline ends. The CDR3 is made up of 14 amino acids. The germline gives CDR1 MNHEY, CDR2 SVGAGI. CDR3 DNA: TGTGCCAGCAGTTGGACAGTCTCGAACTATGGCTACACCTTC. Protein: CASSWTVSNYGYTF.

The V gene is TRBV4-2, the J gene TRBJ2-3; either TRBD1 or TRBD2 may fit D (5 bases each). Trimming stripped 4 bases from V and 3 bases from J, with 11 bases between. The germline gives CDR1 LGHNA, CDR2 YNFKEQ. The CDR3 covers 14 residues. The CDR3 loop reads CASSPGPGTDTQYF. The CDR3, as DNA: TGTGCCAGCAGCCCGGGACCAGGGACAGATACGCAGTATTTT.

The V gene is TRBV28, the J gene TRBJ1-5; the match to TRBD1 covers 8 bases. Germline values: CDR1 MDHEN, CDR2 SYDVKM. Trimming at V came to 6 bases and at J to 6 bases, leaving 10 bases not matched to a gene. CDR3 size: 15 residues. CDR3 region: CASSHPGGEGQPQHF. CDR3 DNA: TGTGCCAGCAGCCATCCAGGGGGCGAAGGTCAGCCCCAGCATTTT.

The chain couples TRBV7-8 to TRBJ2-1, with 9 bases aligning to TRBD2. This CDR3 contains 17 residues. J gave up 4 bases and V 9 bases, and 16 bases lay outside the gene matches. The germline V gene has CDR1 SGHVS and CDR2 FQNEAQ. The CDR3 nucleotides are TGTGCCAGTACTCCGGAGGTGGGTAGCGGGAGATACAATGAGCAGTTCTTC. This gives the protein CASTPEVGSGRYNEQFF.

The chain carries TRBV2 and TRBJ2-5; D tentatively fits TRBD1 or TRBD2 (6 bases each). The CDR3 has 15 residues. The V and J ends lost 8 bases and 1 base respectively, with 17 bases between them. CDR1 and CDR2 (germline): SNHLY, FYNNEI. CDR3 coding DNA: TGTGCCAGCGGAGGGGACAAGGTCCTCCAAGAGACCCAGTACTTC. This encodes CASGGDKVLQETQYF.

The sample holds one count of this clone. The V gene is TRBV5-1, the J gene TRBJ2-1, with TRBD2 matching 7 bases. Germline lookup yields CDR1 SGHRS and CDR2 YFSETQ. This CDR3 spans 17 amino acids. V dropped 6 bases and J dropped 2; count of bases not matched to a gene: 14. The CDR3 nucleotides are TGCGCCAGCACCCCGAGGTCCTCTAGCGGTACCTACAATGAGCAGTTCTTC. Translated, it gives CASTPRSSSGTYNEQFF.

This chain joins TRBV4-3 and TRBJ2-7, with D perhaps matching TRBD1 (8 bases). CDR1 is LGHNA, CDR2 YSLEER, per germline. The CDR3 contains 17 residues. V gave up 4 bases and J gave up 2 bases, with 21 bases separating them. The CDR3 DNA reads TGCGCCAGCAGCCCCGGACAGGGTCGGGCGGGAGCCTACGAGCAGTACTTC. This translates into CASSPGQGRAGAYEQYF.

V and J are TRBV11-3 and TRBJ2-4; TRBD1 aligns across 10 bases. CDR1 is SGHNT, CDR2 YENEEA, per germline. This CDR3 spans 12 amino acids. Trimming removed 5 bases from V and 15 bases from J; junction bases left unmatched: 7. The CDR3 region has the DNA TGTGCCAGCAGCGTAAACCGGGACAGGGGGTACTTC. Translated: CASSVNRDRGYF.

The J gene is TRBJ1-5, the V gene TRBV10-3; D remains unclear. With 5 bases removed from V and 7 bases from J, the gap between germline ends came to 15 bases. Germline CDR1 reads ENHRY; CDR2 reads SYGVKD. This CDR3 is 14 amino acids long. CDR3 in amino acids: CAISTHPGDQPQHF. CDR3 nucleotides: TGTGCCATCAGTACACACCCCGGCGACCAGCCCCAGCATTTT.

CDR3 amino acids: CASSVSGGQPQHF. DNA of the CDR3: TGTGCCAGCAGCGTCTCCGGAGGCCAGCCCCAGCATTTT. The V gene is TRBV12-3 or TRBV12-4, the J gene TRBJ1-5; D is ambiguous. This CDR3 is built from 13 residues. The V gene lost 6 bases and the J gene lost 7 bases, with 13 bases spanning the gap.

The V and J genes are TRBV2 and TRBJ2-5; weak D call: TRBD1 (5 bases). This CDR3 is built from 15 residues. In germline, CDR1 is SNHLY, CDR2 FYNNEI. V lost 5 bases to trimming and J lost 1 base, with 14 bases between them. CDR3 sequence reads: CASSLGRDPQETQYF. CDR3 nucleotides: TGTGCCAGCAGTCTTGGCAGGGATCCCCAAGAGACCCAGTACTTC.

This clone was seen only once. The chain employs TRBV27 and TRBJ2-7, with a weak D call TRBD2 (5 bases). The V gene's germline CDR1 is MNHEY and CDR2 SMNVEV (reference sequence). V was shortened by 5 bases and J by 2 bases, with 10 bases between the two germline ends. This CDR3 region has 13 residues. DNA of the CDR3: TGTGCCAGCAGTCCATCACTAGCCTACGAGCAGTACTTC. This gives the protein CASSPSLAYEQYF.

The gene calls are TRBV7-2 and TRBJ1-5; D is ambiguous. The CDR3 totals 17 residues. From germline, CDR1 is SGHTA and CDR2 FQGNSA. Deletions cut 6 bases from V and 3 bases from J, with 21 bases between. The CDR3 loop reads CASSPTSGHRDNQPQHF. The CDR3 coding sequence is TGTGCCAGCAGTCCCACTTCAGGCCATCGGGACAATCAGCCCCAGCATTTT.